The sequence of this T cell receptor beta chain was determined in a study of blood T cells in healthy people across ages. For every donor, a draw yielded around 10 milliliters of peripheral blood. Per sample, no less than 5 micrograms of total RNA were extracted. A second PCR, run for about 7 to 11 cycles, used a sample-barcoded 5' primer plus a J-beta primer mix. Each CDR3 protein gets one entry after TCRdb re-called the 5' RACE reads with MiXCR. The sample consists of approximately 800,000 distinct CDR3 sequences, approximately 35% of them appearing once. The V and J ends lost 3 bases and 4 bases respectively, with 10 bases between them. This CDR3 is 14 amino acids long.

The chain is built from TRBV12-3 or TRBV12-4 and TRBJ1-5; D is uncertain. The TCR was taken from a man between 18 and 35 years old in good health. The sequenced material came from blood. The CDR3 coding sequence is TGTGCCAGCAGTTTCTACTCGGGGAATCAGCCCCAGCATTTT. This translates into CASSFYSGNQPQHF.